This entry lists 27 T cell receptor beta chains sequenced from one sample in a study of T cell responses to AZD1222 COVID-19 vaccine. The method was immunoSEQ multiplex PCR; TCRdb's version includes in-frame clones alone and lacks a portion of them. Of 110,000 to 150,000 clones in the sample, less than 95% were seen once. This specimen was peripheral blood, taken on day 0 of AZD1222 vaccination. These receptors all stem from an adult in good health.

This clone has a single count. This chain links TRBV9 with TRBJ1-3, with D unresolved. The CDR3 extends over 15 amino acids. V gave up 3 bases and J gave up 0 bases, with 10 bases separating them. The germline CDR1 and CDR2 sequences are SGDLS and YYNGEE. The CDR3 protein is CASSGVGFSGNTIYF. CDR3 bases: TGTGCCAGCAGCGGGGTAGGGTTCTCTGGAAACACCATATATTTT.

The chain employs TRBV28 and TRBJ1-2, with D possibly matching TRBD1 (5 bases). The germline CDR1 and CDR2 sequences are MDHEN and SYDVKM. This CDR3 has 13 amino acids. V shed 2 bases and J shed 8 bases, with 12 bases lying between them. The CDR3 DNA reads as TGTGCCAGCAGTTTAGTGGGGCAAGGGGGCTACACCTTC. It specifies CASSLVGQGGYTF.

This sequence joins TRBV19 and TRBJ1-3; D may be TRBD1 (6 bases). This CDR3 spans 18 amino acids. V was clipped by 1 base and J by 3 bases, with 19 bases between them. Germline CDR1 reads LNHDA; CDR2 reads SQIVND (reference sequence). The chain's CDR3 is CASSIGSRGDLGGNTIYF. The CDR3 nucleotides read TGTGCCAGTAGTATAGGAAGCAGGGGAGACTTGGGTGGAAACACCATATATTTT.

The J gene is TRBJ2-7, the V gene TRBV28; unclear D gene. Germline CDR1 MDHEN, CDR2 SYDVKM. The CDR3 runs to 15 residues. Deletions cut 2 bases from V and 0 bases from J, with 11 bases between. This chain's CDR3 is CASSLGFQNSYEQYF. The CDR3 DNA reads TGTGCCAGCAGTTTAGGCTTCCAGAACTCCTACGAGCAGTACTTC.

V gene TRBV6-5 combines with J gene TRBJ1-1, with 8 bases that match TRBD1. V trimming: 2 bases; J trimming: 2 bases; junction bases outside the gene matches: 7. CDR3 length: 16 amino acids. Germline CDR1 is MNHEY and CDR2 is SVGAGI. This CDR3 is CASSYTYRGVNTEAFF. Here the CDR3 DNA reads TGTGCCAGCAGTTACACCTACAGGGGGGTAAACACTGAAGCTTTCTTT.

The CDR3 bases are TGTGCCAGCAGGACCCAGGGGGAGCGTGAAAAACTGTTTTTT. As protein: CASRTQGEREKLFF. The V call is TRBV27, the J call TRBJ1-4, with TRBD1 identical over 7 bases. After removal of 6 bases from V and 7 bases from J, the junction contained 8 bases not matched to a gene. Germline CDR1 reads MNHEY; CDR2 reads SMNVEV (reference sequence). CDR3 size: 14 residues.

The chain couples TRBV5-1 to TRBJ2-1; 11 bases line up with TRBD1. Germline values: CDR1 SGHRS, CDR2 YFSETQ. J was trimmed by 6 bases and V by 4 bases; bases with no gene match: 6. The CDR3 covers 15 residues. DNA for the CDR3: TGCGCCAGCAGCACGGGACAGGGGGTAAGCAATGAGCAGTTCTTC. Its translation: CASSTGQGVSNEQFF.

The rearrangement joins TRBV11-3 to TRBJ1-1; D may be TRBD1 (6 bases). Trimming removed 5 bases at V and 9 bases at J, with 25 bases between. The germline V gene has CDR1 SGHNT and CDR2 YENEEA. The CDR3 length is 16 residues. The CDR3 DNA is TGTGCCAGCAGCCCTACCCGGACAGTCACCAACCAAAAAGCTTTCTTT. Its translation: CASSPTRTVTNQKAFF.

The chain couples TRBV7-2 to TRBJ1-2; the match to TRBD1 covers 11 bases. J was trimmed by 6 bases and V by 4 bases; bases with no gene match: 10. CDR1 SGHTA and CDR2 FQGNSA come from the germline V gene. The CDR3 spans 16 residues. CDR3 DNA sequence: TGTGCCAGCAGCTCGCCGGGACAGGGGGTTCTGGATGGCTACACCTTC. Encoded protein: CASSSPGQGVLDGYTF.

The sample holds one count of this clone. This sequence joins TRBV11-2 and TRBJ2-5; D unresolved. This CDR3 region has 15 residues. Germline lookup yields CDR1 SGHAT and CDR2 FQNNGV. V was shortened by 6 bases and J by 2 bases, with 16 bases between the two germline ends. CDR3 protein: CASRPLSAKQETQYF. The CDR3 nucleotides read TGTGCCAGCAGGCCCTTGAGCGCGAAACAAGAGACCCAGTACTTC.

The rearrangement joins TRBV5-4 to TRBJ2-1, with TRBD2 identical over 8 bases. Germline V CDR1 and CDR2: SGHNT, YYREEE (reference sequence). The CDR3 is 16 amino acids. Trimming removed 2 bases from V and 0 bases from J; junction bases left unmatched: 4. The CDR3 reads CASSFGGARSYNEQFF. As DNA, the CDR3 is TGTGCCAGCAGCTTCGGGGGGGCCCGCTCCTACAATGAGCAGTTCTTC.

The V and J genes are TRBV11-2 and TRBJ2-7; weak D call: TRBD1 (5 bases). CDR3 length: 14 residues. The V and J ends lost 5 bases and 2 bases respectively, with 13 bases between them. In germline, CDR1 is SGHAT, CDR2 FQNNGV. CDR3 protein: CASSRRQPTYEQYF. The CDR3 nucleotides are TGTGCCAGCAGCCGCCGACAGCCTACCTACGAGCAGTACTTC.

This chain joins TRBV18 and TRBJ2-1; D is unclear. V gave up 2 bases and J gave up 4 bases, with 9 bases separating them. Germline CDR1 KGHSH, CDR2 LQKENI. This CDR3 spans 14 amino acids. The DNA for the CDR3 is TGTGCCAGCTCACCAAACCCTCCTTACAATGAGCAGTTCTTC. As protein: CASSPNPPYNEQFF.

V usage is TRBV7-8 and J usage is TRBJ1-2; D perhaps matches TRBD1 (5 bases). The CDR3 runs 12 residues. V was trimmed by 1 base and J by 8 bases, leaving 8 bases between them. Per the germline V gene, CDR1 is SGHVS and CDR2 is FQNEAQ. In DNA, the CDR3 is TGTGCCAGCAGCTTAGGGGGGAACGGCTACACCTTC. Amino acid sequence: CASSLGGNGYTF. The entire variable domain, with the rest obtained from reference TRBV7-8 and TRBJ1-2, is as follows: GAGVSQSPRYKVAKRGQDVALRCDPISGHVSLFWYQQALGQGPEFLTYFQNEAQLDKSGLPSDRFFAERPEGSVSTLKIQRTQQEDSAVYLCASSLGGNGYTFGSGTRLTVV.

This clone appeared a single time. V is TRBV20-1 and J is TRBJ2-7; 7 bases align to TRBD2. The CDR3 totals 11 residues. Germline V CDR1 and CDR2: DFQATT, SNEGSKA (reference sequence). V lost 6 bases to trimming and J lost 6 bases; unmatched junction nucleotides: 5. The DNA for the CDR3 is TGCAGTGCCTTTGGGAGGGCCGAGCAGTACTTC. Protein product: CSAFGRAEQYF.

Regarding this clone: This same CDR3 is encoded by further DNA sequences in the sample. CDR3 amino acids: CASSQDLGQPQHF. The CDR3 DNA sequence: TGCGCCAGCAGCCAAGATCTCGGTCAGCCCCAGCATTTT. J is TRBJ1-5 and V is TRBV4-1; D is unresolved. The CDR3 contains 13 residues. Germline V lookup: CDR1 MGHRA, CDR2 YSYEKL. With 0 bases removed from V and 6 bases from J, the gap between germline ends came to 6 bases.

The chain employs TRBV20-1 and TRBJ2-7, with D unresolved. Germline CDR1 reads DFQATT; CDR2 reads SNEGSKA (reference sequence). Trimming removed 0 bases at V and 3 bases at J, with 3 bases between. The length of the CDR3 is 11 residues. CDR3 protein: CSARESYEQYF. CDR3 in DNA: TGCAGTGCTAGAGAGAGCTACGAGCAGTACTTC.

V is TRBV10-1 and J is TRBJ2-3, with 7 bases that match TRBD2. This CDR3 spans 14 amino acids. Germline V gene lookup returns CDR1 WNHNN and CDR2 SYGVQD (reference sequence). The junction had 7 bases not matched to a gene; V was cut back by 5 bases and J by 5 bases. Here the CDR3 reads CASSWREWKDTQYF. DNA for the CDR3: TGCGCCAGCAGTTGGCGGGAGTGGAAAGATACGCAGTATTTT.

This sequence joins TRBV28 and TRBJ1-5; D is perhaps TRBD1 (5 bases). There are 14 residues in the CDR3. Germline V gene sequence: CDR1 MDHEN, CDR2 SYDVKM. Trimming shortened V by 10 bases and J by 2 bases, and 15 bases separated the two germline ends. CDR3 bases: TGTGCCATAACGGGGCCGGGACGCAATCAGCCCCAGCATTTT. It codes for CAITGPGRNQPQHF.

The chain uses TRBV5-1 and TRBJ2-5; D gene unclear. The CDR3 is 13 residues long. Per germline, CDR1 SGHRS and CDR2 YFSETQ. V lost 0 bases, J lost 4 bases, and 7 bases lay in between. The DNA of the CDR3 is TGCGCCAGCAGCTTGGAGGACGGAGAGACCCAGTACTTC. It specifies CASSLEDGETQYF.

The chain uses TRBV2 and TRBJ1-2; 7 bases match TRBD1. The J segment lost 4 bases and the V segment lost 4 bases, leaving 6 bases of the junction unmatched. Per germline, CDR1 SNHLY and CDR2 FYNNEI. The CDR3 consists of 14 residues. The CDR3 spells CASSGDSFFYGYTF. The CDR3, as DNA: TGTGCCAGCAGTGGGGACAGCTTCTTCTATGGCTACACCTTC.

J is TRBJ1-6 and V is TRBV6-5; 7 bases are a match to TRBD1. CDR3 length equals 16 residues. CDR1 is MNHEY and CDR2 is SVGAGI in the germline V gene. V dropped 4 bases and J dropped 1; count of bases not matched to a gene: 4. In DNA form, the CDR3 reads TGTGCCAGCAGTTCCCCGACAGGGTCCTATAATTCACCCCTCCACTTT. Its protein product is CASSSPTGSYNSPLHF.

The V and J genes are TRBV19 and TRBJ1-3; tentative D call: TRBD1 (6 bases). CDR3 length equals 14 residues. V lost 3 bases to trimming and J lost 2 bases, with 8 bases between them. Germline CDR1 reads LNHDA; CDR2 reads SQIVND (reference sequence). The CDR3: CASSIQGTGNTIYF. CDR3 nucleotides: TGTGCCAGTAGTATTCAGGGGACTGGAAACACCATATATTTT.

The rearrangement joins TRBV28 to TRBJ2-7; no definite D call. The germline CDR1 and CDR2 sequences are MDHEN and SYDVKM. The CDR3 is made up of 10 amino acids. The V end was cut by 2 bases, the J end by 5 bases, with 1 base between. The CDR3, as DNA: TGTGCCAGCAGTTTAAACGAGCAGTACTTC. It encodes CASSLNEQYF.

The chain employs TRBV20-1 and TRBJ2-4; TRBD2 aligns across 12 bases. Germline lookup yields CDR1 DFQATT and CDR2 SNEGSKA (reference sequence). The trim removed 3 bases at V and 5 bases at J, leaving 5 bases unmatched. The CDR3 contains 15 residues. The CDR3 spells CSASRTSGNQNIQYF. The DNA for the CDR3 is TGCAGTGCTAGTAGGACTAGCGGGAATCAAAACATTCAGTACTTC.

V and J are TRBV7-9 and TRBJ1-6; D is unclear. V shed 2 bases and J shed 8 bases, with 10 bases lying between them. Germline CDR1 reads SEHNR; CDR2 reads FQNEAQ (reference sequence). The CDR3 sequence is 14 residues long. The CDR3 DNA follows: TGTGCCAGCAGCTTAACGGGATTTGATTCACCCCTCCACTTT. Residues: CASSLTGFDSPLHF.

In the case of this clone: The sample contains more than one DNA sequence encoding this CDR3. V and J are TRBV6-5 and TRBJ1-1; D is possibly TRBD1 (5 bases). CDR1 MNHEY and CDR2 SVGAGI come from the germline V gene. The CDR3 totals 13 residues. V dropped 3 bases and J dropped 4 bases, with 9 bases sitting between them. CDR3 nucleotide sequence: TGTGCCAGCAGTTATGGGGGGAGCACTGAAGCTTTCTTT. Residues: CASSYGGSTEAFF.